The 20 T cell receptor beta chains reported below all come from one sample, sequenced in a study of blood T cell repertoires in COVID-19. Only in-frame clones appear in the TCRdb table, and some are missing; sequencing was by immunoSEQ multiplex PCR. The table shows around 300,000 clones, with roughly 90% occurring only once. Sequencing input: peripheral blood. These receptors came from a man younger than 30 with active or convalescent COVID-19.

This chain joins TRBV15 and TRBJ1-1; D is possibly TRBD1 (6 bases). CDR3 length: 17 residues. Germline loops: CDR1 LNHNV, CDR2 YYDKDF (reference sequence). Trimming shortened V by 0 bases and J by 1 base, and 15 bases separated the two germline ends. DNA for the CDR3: TGTGCCACCAGCAGAGATCTCACAGGGTTTGGGAACACTGAAGCTTTCTTT. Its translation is CATSRDLTGFGNTEAFF.

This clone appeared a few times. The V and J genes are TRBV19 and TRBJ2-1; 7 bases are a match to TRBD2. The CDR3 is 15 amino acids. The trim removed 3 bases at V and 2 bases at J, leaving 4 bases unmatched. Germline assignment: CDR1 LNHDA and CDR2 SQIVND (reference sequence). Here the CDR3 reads CASSIRGVAYNEQFF. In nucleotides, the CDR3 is TGTGCCAGTAGTATTCGGGGGGTAGCCTACAATGAGCAGTTCTTC.

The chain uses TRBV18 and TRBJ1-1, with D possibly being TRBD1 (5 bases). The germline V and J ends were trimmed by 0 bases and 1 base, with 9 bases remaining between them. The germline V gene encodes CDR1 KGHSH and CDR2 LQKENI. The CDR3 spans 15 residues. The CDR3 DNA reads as TGTGCCAGCTCACCACCCCAGGGCTGGAACACTGAAGCTTTCTTT. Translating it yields CASSPPQGWNTEAFF.

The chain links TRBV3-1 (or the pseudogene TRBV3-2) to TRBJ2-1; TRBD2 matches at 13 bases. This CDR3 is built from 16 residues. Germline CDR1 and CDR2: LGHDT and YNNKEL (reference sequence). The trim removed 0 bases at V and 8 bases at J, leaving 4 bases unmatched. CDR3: CASSQDRLAGGDEQFF. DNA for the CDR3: TGTGCCAGCAGCCAAGATAGACTAGCGGGGGGCGATGAGCAGTTCTTC.

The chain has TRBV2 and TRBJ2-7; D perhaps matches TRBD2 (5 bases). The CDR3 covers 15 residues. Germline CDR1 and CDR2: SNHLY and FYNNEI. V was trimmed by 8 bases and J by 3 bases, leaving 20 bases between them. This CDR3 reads CASWKAGISSYEQYF. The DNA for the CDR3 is TGTGCCAGCTGGAAAGCCGGGATCTCCAGCTACGAGCAGTACTTC. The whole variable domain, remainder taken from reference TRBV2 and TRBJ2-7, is EPEVTQTPSHQVTQMGQEVILRCVPISNHLYFYWYRQILGQKVEFLVSFYNNEISEKSEIFDDQFSVERPDGSNFTLKIRSTKLEDSAMYFCASWKAGISSYEQYFGPGTRLTVT.

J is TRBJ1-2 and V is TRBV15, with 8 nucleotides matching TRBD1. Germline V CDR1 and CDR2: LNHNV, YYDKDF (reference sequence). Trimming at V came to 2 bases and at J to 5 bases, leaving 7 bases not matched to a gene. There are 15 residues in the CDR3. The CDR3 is CATSRIQGAWYGYTF. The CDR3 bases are TGTGCCACCAGCAGAATTCAGGGGGCATGGTATGGCTACACCTTC.

CDR3 in amino acids: CATRASGSSYEQYF. In DNA form, the CDR3 reads TGTGCCACCCGGGCTAGCGGGAGCTCCTACGAGCAGTACTTC. The chain carries TRBV15 and TRBJ2-7, with 10 nucleotides matching TRBD2. Trimming took 8 bases from V and 0 from J; bases not matched to a gene: 4. Per the germline V gene, CDR1 is LNHNV and CDR2 is YYDKDF (reference sequence). CDR3 length: 14 amino acids.

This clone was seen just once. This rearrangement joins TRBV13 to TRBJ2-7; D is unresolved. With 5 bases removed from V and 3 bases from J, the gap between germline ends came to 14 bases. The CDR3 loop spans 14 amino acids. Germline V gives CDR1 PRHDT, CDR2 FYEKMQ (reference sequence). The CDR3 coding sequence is TGTGCCAGCAGCGCGACTTCTGTCAGCTACGAGCAGTACTTC. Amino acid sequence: CASSATSVSYEQYF.

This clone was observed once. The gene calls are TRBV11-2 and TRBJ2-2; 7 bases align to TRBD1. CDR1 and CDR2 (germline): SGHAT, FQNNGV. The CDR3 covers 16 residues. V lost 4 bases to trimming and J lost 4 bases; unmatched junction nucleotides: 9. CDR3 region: CASSYRQGGGTGELFF. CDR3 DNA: TGTGCCAGCAGCTATAGACAGGGCGGTGGCACCGGGGAGCTGTTTTTT.

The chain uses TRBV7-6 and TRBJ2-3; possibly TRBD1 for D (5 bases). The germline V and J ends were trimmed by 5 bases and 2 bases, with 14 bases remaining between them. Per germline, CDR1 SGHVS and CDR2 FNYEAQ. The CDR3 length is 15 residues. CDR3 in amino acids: CASSRQMGLTDTQYF. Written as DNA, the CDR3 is TGTGCCAGCAGCCGCCAAATGGGGCTCACAGATACGCAGTATTTT.

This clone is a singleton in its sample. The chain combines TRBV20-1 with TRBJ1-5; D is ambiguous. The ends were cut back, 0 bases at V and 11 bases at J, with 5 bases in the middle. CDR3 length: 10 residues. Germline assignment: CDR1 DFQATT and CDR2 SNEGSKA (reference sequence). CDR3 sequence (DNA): TGCAGTGCTAGAGATCGGGCCCAGCATTTT. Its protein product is CSARDRAQHF.

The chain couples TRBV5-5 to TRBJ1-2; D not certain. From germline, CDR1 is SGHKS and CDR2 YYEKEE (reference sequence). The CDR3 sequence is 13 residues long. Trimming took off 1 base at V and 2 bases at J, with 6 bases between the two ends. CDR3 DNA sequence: TGTGCCAGCAGCTTGCAGGAAAACTATGGCTACACCTTC. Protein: CASSLQENYGYTF. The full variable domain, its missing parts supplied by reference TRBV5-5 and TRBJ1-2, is DAGVTQSPTHLIKTRGQQVTLRCSPISGHKSVSWYQQVLGQGPQFIFQYYEKEERGRGNFPDRFSARQFPNYSSELNVNALLLGDSALYLCASSLQENYGYTFGSGTRLTVV.

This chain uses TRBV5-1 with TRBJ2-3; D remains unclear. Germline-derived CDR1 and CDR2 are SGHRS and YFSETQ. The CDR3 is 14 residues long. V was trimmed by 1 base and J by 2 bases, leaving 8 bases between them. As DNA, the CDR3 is TGCGCCAGCAGCTTGCTTTCCCTCACAGATACGCAGTATTTT. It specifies CASSLLSLTDTQYF.

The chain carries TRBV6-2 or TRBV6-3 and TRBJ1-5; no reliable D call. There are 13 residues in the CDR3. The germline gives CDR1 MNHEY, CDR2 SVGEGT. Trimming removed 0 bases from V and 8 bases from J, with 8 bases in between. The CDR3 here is CASSYSRVEPQHF. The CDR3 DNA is TGTGCCAGCAGTTACTCGAGGGTTGAGCCCCAGCATTTT.

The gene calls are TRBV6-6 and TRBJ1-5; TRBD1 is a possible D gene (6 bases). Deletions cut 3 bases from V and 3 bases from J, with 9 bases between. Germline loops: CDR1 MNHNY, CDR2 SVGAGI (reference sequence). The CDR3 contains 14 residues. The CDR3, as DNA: TGTGCCAGCAGTTATACAGGGTCCAATCAGCCCCAGCATTTT. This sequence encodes CASSYTGSNQPQHF.

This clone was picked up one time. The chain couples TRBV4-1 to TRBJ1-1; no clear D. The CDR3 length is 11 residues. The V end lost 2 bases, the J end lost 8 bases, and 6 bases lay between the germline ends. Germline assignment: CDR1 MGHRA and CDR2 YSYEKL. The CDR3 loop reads CASSQIQEAFF. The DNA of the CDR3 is TGCGCCAGCAGCCAAATACAAGAAGCTTTCTTT.

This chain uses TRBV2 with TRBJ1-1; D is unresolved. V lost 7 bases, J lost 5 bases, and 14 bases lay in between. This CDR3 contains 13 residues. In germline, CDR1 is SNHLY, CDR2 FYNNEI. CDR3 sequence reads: CASKGGVATEAFF. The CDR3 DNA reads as TGTGCCAGCAAGGGCGGGGTAGCAACTGAAGCTTTCTTT.

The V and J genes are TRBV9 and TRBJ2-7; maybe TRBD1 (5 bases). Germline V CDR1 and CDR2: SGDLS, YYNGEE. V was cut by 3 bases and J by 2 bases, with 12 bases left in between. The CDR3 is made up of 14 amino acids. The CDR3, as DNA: TGTGCCAGCAGCGCAGGGTACGGAGCCTACGAGCAGTACTTC. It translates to CASSAGYGAYEQYF. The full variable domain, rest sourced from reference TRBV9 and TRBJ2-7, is DSGVTQTPKHLITATGQRVTLRCSPRSGDLSVYWYQQSLDQGLQFLIQYYNGEERAKGNILERFSAQQFPDLHSELNLSSLELGDSALYFCASSAGYGAYEQYFGPGTRLTVT.

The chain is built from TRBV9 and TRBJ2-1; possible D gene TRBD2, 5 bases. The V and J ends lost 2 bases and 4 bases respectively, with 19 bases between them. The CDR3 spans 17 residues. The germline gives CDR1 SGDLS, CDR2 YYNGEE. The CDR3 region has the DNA TGTGCCAGCAGCGTTTCGGTGGTTACATCGGGATACAATGAGCAGTTCTTC. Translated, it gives CASSVSVVTSGYNEQFF.

CDR3 loop: CASSLRLAGTYEQYF. In DNA, the CDR3 is TGTGCCAGCAGCTTAAGGCTAGCGGGGACCTACGAGCAGTACTTC. J is TRBJ2-7 and V is TRBV11-2; TRBD2 aligns across 9 bases. Trimming took 2 bases from V and 2 from J; bases not matched to a gene: 4. Germline CDR1 and CDR2: SGHAT and FQNNGV. CDR3 length: 15 amino acids. Complete variable domain (other parts from reference TRBV11-2 and TRBJ2-7): EAGVAQSPRYKIIEKRQSVAFWCNPISGHATLYWYQQILGQGPKLLIQFQNNGVVDDSQLPKDRFSAERLKGVDSTLKIQPAKLEDSAVYLCASSLRLAGTYEQYFGPGTRLTVT.